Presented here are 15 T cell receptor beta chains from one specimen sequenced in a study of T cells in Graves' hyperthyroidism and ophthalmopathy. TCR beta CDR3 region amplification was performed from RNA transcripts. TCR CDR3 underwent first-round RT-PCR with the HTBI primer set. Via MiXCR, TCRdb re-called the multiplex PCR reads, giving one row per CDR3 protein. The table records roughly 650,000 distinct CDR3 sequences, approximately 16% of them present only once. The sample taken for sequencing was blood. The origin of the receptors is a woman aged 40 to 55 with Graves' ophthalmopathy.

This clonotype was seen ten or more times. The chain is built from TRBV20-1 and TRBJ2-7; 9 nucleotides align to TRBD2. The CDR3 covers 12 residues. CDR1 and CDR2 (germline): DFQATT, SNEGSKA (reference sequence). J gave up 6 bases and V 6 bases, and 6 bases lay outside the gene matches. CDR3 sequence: CSATGLASEQYF. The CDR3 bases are TGCAGTGCCACGGGACTAGCAAGCGAGCAGTACTTC.

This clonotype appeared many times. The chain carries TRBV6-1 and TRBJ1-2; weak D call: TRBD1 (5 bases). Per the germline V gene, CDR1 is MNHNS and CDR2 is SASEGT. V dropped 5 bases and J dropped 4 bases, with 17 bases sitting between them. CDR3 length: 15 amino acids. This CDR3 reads CASSPGVGAGYGYTF. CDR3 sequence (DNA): TGTGCCAGCAGTCCGGGGGTTGGGGCTGGCTATGGCTACACCTTC.

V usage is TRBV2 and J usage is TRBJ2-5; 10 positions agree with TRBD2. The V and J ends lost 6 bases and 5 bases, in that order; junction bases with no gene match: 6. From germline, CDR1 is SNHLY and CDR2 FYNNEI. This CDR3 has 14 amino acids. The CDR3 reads CASRQSGGGETQYF. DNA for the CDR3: TGTGCCAGCAGGCAGAGCGGGGGGGGGGAGACCCAGTACTTC.

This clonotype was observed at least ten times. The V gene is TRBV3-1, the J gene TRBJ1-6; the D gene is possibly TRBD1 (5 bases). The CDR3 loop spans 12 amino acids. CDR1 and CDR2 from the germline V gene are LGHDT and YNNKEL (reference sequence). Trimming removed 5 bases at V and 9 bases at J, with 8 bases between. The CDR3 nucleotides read TGTGCCAGCAGCACGACAGTTTCACCCCTCCACTTT. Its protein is CASSTTVSPLHF.

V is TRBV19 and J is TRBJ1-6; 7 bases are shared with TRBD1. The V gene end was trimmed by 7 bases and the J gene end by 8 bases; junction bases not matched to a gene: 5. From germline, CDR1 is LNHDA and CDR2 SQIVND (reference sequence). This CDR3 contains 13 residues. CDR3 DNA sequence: TGTGCCAGTAAAAGGCAGGGGGATTCACCCCTCCACTTT. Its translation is CASKRQGDSPLHF.

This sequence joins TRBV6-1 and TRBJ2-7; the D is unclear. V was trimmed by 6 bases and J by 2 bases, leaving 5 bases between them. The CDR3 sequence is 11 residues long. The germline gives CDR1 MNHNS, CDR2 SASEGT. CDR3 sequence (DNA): TGTGCCAGCAGGAACGCCTACGAGCAGTACTTC. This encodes CASRNAYEQYF.

The CDR3 DNA reads as TGTGCCGCGCGACCGGGACTAGATTTTGCTACGCAGTATTTT. Its translation: CAARPGLDFATQYF. The chain couples TRBV27 to TRBJ2-3; the match to TRBD2 covers 8 bases. This CDR3 is 14 amino acids long. V shed 11 bases, J shed 8 bases, and the junction held 15 bases outside the gene matches. CDR1 and CDR2 (germline): MNHEY, SMNVEV (reference sequence).

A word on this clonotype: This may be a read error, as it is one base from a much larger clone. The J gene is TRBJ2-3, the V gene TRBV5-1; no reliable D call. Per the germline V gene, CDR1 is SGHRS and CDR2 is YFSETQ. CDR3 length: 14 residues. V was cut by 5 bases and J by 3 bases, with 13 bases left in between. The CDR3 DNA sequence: TGCGCCAGCAGGTGGGGTGTCGAAACAGATACGCAGTATTTT. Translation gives CASRWGVETDTQYF.

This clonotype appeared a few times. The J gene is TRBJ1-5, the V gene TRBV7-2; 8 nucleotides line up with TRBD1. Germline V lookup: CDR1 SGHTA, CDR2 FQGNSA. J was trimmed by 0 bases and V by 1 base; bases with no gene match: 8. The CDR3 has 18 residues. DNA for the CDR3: TGTGCCAGCAGCTTAGTTGGACAGGGCGTGTATAGCAATCAGCCCCAGCATTTT. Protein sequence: CASSLVGQGVYSNQPQHF.

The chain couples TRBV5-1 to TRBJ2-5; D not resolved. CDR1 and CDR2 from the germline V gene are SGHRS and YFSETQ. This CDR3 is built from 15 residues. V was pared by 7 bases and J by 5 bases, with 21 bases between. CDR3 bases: TGCGCCAGCCGATCGGACCCAACAAGGCGTGAGACCCAGTACTTC. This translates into CASRSDPTRRETQYF.

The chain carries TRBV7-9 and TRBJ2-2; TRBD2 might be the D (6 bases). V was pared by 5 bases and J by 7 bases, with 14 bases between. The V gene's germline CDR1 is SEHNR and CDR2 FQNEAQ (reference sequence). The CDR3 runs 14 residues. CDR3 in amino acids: CASSLAGRNGELFF. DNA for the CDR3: TGTGCCAGCAGCCTGGCAGGGAGGAACGGGGAGCTGTTTTTT.

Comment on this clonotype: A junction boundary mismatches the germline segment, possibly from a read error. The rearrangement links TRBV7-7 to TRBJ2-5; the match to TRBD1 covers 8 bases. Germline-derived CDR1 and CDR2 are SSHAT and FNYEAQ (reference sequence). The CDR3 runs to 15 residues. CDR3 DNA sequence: TGTGCTAGCAGCTTATCAGGGGGCGGAATGGAGACCCAGTACTTC. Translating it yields CASSLSGGGMETQYF.

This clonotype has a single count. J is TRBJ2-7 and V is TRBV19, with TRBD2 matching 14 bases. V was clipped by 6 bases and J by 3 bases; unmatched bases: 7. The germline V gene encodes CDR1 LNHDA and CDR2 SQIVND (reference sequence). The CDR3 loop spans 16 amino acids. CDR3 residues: CASSPGLAGVHYEQYF. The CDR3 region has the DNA TGTGCCAGTAGCCCGGGACTAGCGGGAGTTCACTACGAGCAGTACTTC.

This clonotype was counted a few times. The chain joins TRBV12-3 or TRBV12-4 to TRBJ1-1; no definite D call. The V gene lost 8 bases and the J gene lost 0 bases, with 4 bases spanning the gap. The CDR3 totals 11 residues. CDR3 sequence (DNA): TGTGCCAGCCACCTGAACACTGAAGCTTTCTTT. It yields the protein CASHLNTEAFF.

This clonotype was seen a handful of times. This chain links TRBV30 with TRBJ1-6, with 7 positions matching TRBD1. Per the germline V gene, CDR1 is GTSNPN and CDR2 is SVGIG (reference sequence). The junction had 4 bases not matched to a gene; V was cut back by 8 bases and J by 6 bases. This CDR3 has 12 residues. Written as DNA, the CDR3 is TGTGCCACGGACAGGAGTAATTCACCCCTCCACTTT. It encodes CATDRSNSPLHF.